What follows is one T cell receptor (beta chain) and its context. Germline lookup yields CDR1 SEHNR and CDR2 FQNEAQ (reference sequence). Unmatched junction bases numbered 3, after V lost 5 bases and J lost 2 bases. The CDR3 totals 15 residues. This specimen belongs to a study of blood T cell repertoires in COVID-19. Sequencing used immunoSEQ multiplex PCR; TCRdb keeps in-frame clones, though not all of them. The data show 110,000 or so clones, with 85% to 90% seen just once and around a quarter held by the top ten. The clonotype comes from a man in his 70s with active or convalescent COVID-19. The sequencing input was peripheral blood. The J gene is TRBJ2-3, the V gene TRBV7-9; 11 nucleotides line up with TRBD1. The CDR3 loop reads CASSVGQGDTDTQYF. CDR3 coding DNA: TGTGCCAGCAGCGTGGGACAGGGGGACACAGATACGCAGTATTTT.